This TCR beta chain came from a study of CD8 T cells in ankylosing spondylitis. The CDR3 spans 18 residues. Germline V CDR1 and CDR2: SGHDT, YYEEEE. V lost 3 bases, J lost 0 bases, and 19 bases lay in between. Whole-study results and caveats: There was reportedly significant enrichment of clones that were disease-linked in matched ankylosing spondylitis synovial fluid. Apparently characteristic of ankylosing spondylitis blood was a TCR beta motif (about eight highly homologous variants). Earlier reports found some motif variants in synovial fluid and blood in reactive arthritis.

In making TCR beta libraries, quantitative 5'-RACE with molecular barcodes was used. MiXCR, applied by TCRdb to the 5' RACE reads, yields one record per CDR3 protein. The data show more than 600,000 distinct CDR3 sequences, around a fifth seen once. This clonotype showed up just a few times. As yet, its antigen is unknown. This clonotype originated in a male donor with ankylosing spondylitis. Sequencing used blood, either unsorted or a sorted T cell fraction (not recorded which). The chain has TRBV5-6 and TRBJ2-1, with D unclear. CDR3 residues: CASSSRARAANSYNEQFF. CDR3 nucleotides: TGTGCCAGCAGCTCGCGCGCCCGGGCAGCCAACTCCTACAATGAGCAGTTCTTC.